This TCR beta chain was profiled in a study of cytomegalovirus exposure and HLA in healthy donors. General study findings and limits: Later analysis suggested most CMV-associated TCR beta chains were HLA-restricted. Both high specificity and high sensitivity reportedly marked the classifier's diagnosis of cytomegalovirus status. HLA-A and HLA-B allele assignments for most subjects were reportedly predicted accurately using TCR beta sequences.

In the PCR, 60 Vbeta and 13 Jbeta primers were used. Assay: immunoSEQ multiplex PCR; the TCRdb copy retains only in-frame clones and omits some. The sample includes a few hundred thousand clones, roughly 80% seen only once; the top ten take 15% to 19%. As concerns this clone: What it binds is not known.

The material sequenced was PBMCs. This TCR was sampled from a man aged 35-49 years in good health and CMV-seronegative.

This CDR3 is CASRYGTSESTDTQYF. The CDR3 region has the DNA TGTGCCAGCAGATATGGGACTAGCGAGAGCACAGATACGCAGTATTTT. This rearrangement joins TRBV7-2 to TRBJ2-3, with 10 bases fitting TRBD2. Germline V lookup: CDR1 SGHTA, CDR2 FQGNSA. CDR3 length: 16 amino acids. V lost 6 bases, J lost 0 bases, and 6 bases stayed unmatched.